The 24 T cell receptor beta chains below come from one sample, sequenced in a study of identical twins. TCRdb recomputed calls from the 5' RACE reads with MiXCR, one row per CDR3 protein. The data hold 550,000 to 700,000 distinct CDR3 sequences, with roughly 9.9% observed a single time. The sample was also reused in another study, on yellow fever vaccine responses in identical twins.

Sequenced input: PBMCs. The receptors shown here come from a woman in her late teens or twenties in good health.

The sample holds a few counts of this clonotype. V gene TRBV7-2 combines with J gene TRBJ2-5; TRBD1 aligns across 11 bases. The germline V gene encodes CDR1 SGHTA and CDR2 FQGNSA. This CDR3 has 16 residues. V was pared by 3 bases and J by 5 bases, with 8 bases of the junction left unmatched. The CDR3 bases are TGTGCCAGCAGCTTCTTTCAGGGACAGGGGGGGGAGACCCAGTACTTC. Residues: CASSFFQGQGGETQYF.

This clonotype was seen many times. J is TRBJ2-1 and V is TRBV12-3 or TRBV12-4, with 13 bases identical to TRBD2. J was trimmed by 4 bases and V by 6 bases; bases with no gene match: 12. The CDR3 extends over 18 amino acids. CDR3 DNA sequence: TGTGCCAGCAGCCCCGGGACAGGGGGACTAGCGGGGTACAATGAGCAGTTCTTC. It yields the protein CASSPGTGGLAGYNEQFF.

Only a few counts were recorded for this clonotype. V is TRBV2 and J is TRBJ2-1, with 12 bases matching TRBD2. Germline V lookup: CDR1 SNHLY, CDR2 FYNNEI. Trimming at V came to 6 bases and at J to 10 bases, leaving 4 bases not matched to a gene. CDR3 length: 13 amino acids. The CDR3 sequence is CASSASGRGEQFF. CDR3 in DNA: TGTGCCAGCAGCGCTAGCGGGAGGGGGGAGCAGTTCTTC.

The table lists this clonotype with a few counts. The CDR3 nucleotides read TGCAGTGCCCCGGGACAGGGGGGCTACGAGCAGTACTTC. Amino acid sequence: CSAPGQGGYEQYF. J is TRBJ2-7 and V is TRBV20-1, with 11 bases aligning to TRBD1. This CDR3 has 13 residues. CDR1 DFQATT and CDR2 SNEGSKA come from the germline V gene (reference sequence). The trim removed 6 bases at V and 3 bases at J, leaving 4 bases unmatched.

A note on this clonotype: One end of the junction does not line up with germline, which may come from a read error. The gene calls are TRBV5-6 and TRBJ1-5, with D unclear. This CDR3 has 14 amino acids. Germline V gene sequence: CDR1 SGHDT, CDR2 YYEEEE. In nucleotides, the CDR3 is TGTGCCATCAGCTTCGGGATCAGCAATCAGCCCCAGCATTTT. It specifies CAISFGISNQPQHF.

This clonotype has only a few counts. V usage is TRBV29-1 and J usage is TRBJ1-2, with TRBD1 as a possible D gene (6 bases). The CDR3 is 13 amino acids. Germline V gives CDR1 SQVTM, CDR2 ANQGSEA. V lost 4 bases, J lost 8 bases, and 17 bases lay in between. The CDR3 DNA follows: TGCAGCGTTGTCTCGACAGGCTACGAGGGCTACACCTTC. Residues: CSVVSTGYEGYTF.

This rearrangement joins TRBV7-3 to TRBJ2-2, with 7 bases lining up with TRBD2. Trimming at V came to 5 bases and at J to 2 bases, leaving 2 bases not matched to a gene. The CDR3 has 14 residues. Germline CDR1 SGHTA, CDR2 FQGTGA. This CDR3 is CASSRDYNTGELFF. DNA of the CDR3: TGTGCCAGCAGCCGGGACTACAACACCGGGGAGCTGTTTTTT.

This clonotype turned up a few times. V usage is TRBV29-1 and J usage is TRBJ2-1; TRBD1 matches 9 bases. Germline V gene sequence: CDR1 SQVTM, CDR2 ANQGSEA. V lost 1 base and J lost 7; bases outside the gene matches: 8. CDR3 length: 15 residues. The CDR3 region has the DNA TGCAGCGTTGAAGGCGGGACAGGGAGTAAGAATGAGCAGTTCTTC. Translated: CSVEGGTGSKNEQFF.

The table lists this clonotype with many counts. The chain combines TRBV5-1 with TRBJ1-2; no definite D call. The CDR3 sequence is 15 residues long. Germline V lookup: CDR1 SGHRS, CDR2 YFSETQ. Trimming left V 0 bases short and J 4 bases short, with 13 bases between. CDR3 bases: TGCGCCAGCAGCTTGGCGGCCCCGGATCGCTATGGCTACACCTTC. Its translation: CASSLAAPDRYGYTF.

This chain joins TRBV14 and TRBJ2-7, with 10 bases fitting TRBD2. The J segment lost 9 bases and the V segment lost 4 bases, leaving 12 bases of the junction unmatched. This CDR3 region has 15 residues. In germline, CDR1 is SGHDN, CDR2 FVKESK. CDR3: CASSRPSGGPFLQYF. In nucleotides, the CDR3 is TGTGCCAGCAGCCGCCCTAGCGGGGGTCCGTTTTTGCAGTACTTC.

The V gene is TRBV10-1, the J gene TRBJ2-5, with a weak D call TRBD1 (5 bases). This CDR3 spans 14 amino acids. Trimming shortened V by 0 bases and J by 5 bases, and 10 bases separated the two germline ends. Germline V gene sequence: CDR1 WNHNN, CDR2 SYGVQD (reference sequence). CDR3 sequence: CASSESGRVETQYF. CDR3 DNA: TGCGCCAGCAGTGAGTCGGGCAGGGTGGAGACCCAGTACTTC.

This clonotype was seen a handful of times. This sequence joins TRBV12-3 or TRBV12-4 and TRBJ2-1; 7 bases agree with TRBD1. The CDR3 spans 17 residues. V was clipped by 3 bases and J by 0 bases; unmatched bases: 8. CDR3 bases: TGTGCCAGCAGTTTCCTGTCGGGACAGAGCTCCTACAATGAGCAGTTCTTC. Protein sequence: CASSFLSGQSSYNEQFF.

This clonotype was observed at least ten times. The genes are TRBV12-3 or TRBV12-4 and TRBJ1-4; D gene ambiguous. V was shortened by 2 bases and J by 0 bases, with 13 bases between the two germline ends. The CDR3 contains 17 residues. The CDR3 DNA sequence: TGTGCCAGCAGTTTACGGGCAGGCTCTGCAACTAATGAAAAACTGTTTTTT. Its translation is CASSLRAGSATNEKLFF.

The rearrangement joins TRBV7-9 to TRBJ2-3; D remains ambiguous. V was clipped by 5 bases and J by 5 bases, with 23 bases between them. CDR1 is SEHNR and CDR2 is FQNEAQ in the germline V gene (reference sequence). The CDR3 consists of 17 residues. The CDR3 DNA follows: TGTGCCAGCAGCCCGCGGATGACATATATGACTGGAGATACGCAGTATTTT. Protein sequence: CASSPRMTYMTGDTQYF.

This clonotype appeared a few times. This chain links TRBV2 with TRBJ2-5; D unresolved. CDR1 is SNHLY and CDR2 is FYNNEI in the germline V gene. The CDR3 is made up of 14 amino acids. V shed 7 bases and J shed 1 base, with 13 bases lying between them. The CDR3 DNA reads as TGTGCCAGCACTGTCCGGGCCTCCCAAGAGACCCAGTACTTC. Translated: CASTVRASQETQYF.

The chain combines TRBV9 with TRBJ2-5; D is perhaps TRBD1 (6 bases). From germline, CDR1 is SGDLS and CDR2 YYNGEE. There are 14 residues in the CDR3. Deletions cut 3 bases from V and 3 bases from J, with 12 bases between. CDR3 sequence reads: CASSERTGKETQYF. CDR3 nucleotide sequence: TGTGCCAGCAGCGAGAGAACAGGGAAAGAGACCCAGTACTTC.

The chain couples TRBV28 to TRBJ2-2, with 9 bases aligning to TRBD2. V was clipped by 8 bases and J by 1 base; unmatched bases: 17. The length of the CDR3 is 19 residues. CDR1 is MDHEN and CDR2 is SYDVKM in the germline V gene. CDR3 loop: CASPDPSGGINRNTGELFF. CDR3 nucleotides: TGTGCCAGCCCGGACCCGAGCGGGGGGATAAATCGGAACACCGGGGAGCTGTTTTTT.

This clonotype was found a few times. The chain employs TRBV11-1 and TRBJ2-1, with 16 bases that match TRBD2. J gave up 8 bases and V 6 bases, and 13 bases lay outside the gene matches. The CDR3 loop spans 18 amino acids. Germline V gene sequence: CDR1 SGHAT, CDR2 FQDESV (reference sequence). CDR3 nucleotide sequence: TGTGCCAGCAGAACTACCGGGACTAGCGGGAGGGCCAGCGATGAGCAGTTCTTC. Its translation: CASRTTGTSGRASDEQFF.

CDR3 region: CAISETGGSYEQYF. The DNA of the CDR3 is TGTGCCATCAGTGAGACAGGGGGGTCCTACGAGCAGTACTTC. The chain couples TRBV10-3 to TRBJ2-7, with 8 positions matching TRBD1. Trimming cost V 2 bases and J 1 base; bases outside gene matches: 1. Germline assignment: CDR1 ENHRY and CDR2 SYGVKD. The CDR3 has 14 residues.

This rearrangement joins TRBV27 to TRBJ1-1, with D perhaps TRBD1 (5 bases). The germline V gene encodes CDR1 MNHEY and CDR2 SMNVEV (reference sequence). With 6 bases removed from V and 1 base from J, the gap between germline ends came to 15 bases. CDR3 length equals 15 residues. CDR3 amino acids: CASRPGPLSNTEAFF. The CDR3 DNA reads as TGTGCCAGCAGGCCGGGGCCCCTATCGAACACTGAAGCTTTCTTT.

The DNA of the CDR3 is TGTGCCAGCAGTTATGGAGCGCGGAACACAGATACGCAGTATTTT. Amino acid sequence: CASSYGARNTDTQYF. The V call is TRBV6-5, the J call TRBJ2-3; D uncertain. Germline-derived CDR1 and CDR2 are MNHEY and SVGAGI. The V end lost 3 bases, the J end lost 2 bases, and 12 bases lay between the germline ends. The CDR3 has 15 residues.

In this sample, this clonotype turned up once. J is TRBJ2-1 and V is TRBV29-1; no clear D gene. The CDR3 has 14 amino acids. The germline V gene encodes CDR1 SQVTM and CDR2 ANQGSEA. The V end was cut by 3 bases, the J end by 0 bases, with 9 bases between. This CDR3 reads CSVEIGSSYNEQFF. The DNA of the CDR3 is TGCAGCGTTGAGATCGGTAGCTCCTACAATGAGCAGTTCTTC.

This clonotype was counted between two and nine times. The V call is TRBV13, the J call TRBJ2-3; no reliable D call. V was cut by 2 bases and J by 2 bases, with 11 bases left in between. Per germline, CDR1 PRHDT and CDR2 FYEKMQ (reference sequence). The CDR3 extends over 15 amino acids. CDR3 sequence: CASSLRFSLTDTQYF. The DNA for the CDR3 is TGTGCCAGCAGCTTAAGGTTTAGTCTCACAGATACGCAGTATTTT.

This clonotype was seen a few times. This chain links TRBV6-5 with TRBJ2-3; D is undetermined. This CDR3 has 15 residues. Germline V gene data show CDR1 as MNHEY and CDR2 as SVGAGI. V was pared by 2 bases and J by 0 bases, with 9 bases between. This CDR3 reads CASSYRPDSTDTQYF. CDR3 nucleotide sequence: TGTGCCAGCAGTTACAGGCCAGATAGCACAGATACGCAGTATTTT.